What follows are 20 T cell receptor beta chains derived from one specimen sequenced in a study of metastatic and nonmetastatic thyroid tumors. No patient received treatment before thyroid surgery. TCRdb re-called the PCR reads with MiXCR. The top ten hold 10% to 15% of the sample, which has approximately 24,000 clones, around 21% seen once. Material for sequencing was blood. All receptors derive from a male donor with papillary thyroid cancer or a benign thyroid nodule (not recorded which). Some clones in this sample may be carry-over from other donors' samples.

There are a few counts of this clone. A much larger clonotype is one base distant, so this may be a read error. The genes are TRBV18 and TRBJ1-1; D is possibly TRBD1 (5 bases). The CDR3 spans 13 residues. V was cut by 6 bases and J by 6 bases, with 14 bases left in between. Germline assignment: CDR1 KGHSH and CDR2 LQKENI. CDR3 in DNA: TGTGCCAGCTCGCCTGGCAGGGCTTCTGAAGCTTTCTTT. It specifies CASSPGRASEAFF.

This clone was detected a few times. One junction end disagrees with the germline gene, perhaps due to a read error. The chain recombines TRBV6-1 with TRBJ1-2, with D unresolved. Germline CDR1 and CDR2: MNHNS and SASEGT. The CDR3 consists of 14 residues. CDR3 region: CASSEAWRGYGYTF. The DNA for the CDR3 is TGTGCCAGCAGTGAAGCATGGAGAGGGTATGGCTATACCTTC.

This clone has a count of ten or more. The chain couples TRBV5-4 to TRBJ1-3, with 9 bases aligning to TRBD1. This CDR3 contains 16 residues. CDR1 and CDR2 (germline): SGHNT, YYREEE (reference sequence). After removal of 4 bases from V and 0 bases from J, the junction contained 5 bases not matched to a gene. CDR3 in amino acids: CASSIQGAISGNTIYF. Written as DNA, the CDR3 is TGTGCCAGCAGCATACAGGGGGCGATCTCTGGAAACACCATATATTTT.

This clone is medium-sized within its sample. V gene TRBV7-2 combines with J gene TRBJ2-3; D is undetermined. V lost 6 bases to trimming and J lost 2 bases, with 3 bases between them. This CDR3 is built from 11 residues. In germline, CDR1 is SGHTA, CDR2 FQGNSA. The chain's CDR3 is CASSLTDTQYF. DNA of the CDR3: TGTGCCAGCAGTCTCACAGATACGCAGTATTTT. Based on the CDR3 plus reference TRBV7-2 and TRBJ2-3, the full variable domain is GAGVSQSPSNKVTEKGKDVELRCDPISGHTALYWYRQSLGQGLEFLIYFQGNSAPDKSGLPSDRFSAERTGGSVSTLTIQRTQQEDSAVYLCASSLTDTQYFGPGTRLTVL.

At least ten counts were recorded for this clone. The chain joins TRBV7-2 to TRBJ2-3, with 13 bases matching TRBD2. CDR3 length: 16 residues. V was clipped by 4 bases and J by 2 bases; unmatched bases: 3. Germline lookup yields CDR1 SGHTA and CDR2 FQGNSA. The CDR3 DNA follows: TGTGCCAGCAGCTCCGGACTAGCGGGAGCCACAGATACGCAGTATTTT. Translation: CASSSGLAGATDTQYF.

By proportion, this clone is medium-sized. CDR3 sequence reads: CAWSVRGYEQYF. DNA for the CDR3: TGTGCCTGGAGTGTTCGTGGCTACGAGCAGTACTTC. This chain joins TRBV30 and TRBJ2-7; no reliable D call. V lost 0 bases, J lost 3 bases, and 6 bases lay in between. CDR1 is GTSNPN and CDR2 is SVGIG in the germline V gene (reference sequence). CDR3 size: 12 residues.

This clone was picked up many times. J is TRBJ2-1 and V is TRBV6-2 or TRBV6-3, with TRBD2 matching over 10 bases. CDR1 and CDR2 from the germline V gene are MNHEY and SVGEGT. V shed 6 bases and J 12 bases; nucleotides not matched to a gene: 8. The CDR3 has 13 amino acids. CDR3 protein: CASSALRTSGQFF. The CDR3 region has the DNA TGTGCCAGCAGCGCCCTACGGACTAGCGGGCAGTTCTTC.

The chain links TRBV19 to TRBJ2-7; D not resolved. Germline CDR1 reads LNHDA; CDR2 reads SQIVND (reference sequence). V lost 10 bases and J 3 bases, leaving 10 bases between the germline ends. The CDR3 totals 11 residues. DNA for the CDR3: TGTGCCACGTCTAACAGCTACGAGCAGTACTTC. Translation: CATSNSYEQYF.

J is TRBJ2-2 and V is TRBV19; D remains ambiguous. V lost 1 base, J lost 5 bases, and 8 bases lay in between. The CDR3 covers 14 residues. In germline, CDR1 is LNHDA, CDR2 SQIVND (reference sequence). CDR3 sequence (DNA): TGTGCCAGTAGTATAGTTTTGTTAACCGGGGAGCTGTTTTTT. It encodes CASSIVLLTGELFF.

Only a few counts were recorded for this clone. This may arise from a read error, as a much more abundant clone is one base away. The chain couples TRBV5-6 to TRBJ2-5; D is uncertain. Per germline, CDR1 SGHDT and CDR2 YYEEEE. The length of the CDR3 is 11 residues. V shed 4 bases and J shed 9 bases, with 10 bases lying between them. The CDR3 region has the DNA TGTGCCAGCAGCGGGGTGTCGTCCCAGTACTTC. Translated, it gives CASSGVSSQYF.

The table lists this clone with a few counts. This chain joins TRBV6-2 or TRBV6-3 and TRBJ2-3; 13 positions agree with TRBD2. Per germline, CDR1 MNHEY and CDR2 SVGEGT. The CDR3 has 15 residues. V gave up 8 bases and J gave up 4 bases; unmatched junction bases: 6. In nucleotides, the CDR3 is TGTGCCAGCTCGGGGACTAGCGGGATTCCAGATACGCAGTATTTT. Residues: CASSGTSGIPDTQYF.

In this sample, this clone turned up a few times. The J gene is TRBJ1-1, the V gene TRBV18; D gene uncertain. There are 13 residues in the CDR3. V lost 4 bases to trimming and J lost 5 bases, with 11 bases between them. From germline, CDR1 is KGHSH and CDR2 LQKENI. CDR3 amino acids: CASSQSGRTEAFF. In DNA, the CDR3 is TGTGCCAGCTCACAAAGTGGACGGACTGAAGCTTTCTTT.

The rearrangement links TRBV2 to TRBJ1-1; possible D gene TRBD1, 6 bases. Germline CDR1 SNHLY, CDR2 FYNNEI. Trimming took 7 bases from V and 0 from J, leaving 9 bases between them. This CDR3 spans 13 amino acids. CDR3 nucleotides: TGTGCCAGCAAATACAGGGTGAACACTGAAGCTTTCTTT. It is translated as CASKYRVNTEAFF. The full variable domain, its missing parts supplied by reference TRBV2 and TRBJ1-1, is EPEVTQTPSHQVTQMGQEVILRCVPISNHLYFYWYRQILGQKVEFLVSFYNNEISEKSEIFDDQFSVERPDGSNFTLKIRSTKLEDSAMYFCASKYRVNTEAFFGQGTRLTVV.

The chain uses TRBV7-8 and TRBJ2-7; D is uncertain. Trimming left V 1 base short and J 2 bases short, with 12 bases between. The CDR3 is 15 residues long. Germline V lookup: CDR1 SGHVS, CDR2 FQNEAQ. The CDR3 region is CASSLGAGIAYEQYF. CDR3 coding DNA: TGTGCCAGCAGCTTAGGGGCAGGAATAGCCTACGAGCAGTACTTC.

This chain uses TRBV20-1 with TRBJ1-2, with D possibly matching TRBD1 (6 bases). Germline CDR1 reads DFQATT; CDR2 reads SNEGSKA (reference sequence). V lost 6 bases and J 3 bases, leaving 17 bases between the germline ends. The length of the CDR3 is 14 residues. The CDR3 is CSANPPGQDYGYTF. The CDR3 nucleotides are TGCAGTGCAAATCCCCCGGGACAAGACTATGGCTACACCTTC.

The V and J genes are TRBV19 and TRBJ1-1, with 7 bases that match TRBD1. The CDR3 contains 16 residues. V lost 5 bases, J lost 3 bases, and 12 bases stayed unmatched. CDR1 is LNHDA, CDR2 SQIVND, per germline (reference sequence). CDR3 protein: CASSYRGQRTYTEAFF. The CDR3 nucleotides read TGTGCCAGTAGTTATCGGGGACAGAGAACCTACACTGAAGCTTTCTTT. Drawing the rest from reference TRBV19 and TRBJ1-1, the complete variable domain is DGGITQSPKYLFRKEGQNVTLSCEQNLNHDAMYWYRQDPGQGLRLIYYSQIVNDFQKGDIAEGYSVSREKKESFPLTVTSAQKNPTAFYLCASSYRGQRTYTEAFFGQGTRLTVV.

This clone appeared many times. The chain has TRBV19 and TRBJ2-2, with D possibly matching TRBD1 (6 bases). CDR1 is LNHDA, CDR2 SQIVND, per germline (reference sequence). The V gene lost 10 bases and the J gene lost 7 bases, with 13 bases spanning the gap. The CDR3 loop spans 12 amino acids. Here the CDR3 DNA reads TGTGCCACTAAACAGGGAATCGGGGAGCTGTTTTTT. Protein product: CATKQGIGELFF.

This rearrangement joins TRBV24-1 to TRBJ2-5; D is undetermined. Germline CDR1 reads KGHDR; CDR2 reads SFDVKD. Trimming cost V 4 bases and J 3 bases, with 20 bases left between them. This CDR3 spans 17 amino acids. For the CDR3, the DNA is TGTGCCACCAGTGACCAACCCCCTTGGGTGGTCGAAGAGACCCAGTACTTC. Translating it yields CATSDQPPWVVEETQYF.

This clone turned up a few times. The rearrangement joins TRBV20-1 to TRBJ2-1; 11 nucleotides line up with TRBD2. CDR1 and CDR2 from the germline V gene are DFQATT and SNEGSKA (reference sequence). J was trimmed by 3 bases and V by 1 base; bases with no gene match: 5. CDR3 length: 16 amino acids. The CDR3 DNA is TGCAGTGCTAGAGTCCTAGCGGGGGGACACTACAATGAGCAGTTCTTC. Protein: CSARVLAGGHYNEQFF.

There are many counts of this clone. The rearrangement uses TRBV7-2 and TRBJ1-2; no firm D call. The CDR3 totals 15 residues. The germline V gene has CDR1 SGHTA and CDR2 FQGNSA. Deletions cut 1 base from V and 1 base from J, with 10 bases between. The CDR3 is CASSLGGRVNYGYTF. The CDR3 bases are TGTGCCAGCAGCTTAGGTGGCAGAGTTAACTATGGCTACACCTTC. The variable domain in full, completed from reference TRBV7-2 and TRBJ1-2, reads GAGVSQSPSNKVTEKGKDVELRCDPISGHTALYWYRQSLGQGLEFLIYFQGNSAPDKSGLPSDRFSAERTGGSVSTLTIQRTQQEDSAVYLCASSLGGRVNYGYTFGSGTRLTVV.